This passage covers 30 T cell receptor beta chains from one sample sequenced in a study of PD-L1 blockade in urothelial cancer. TCRdb's copy holds only in-frame clones and misses some; the assay was immunoSEQ multiplex PCR. The sample lists roughly 50,000 clones, around 90% occurring once. As to time point: pretreatment peripheral blood. The material was PBMCs, obtained around atezolizumab (anti-PD-L1) treatment. Receptors originate from a woman aged 60-75 years with urothelial cancer.

This clone was picked up one time. The chain joins TRBV6-5 to TRBJ1-2; 7 positions match TRBD1. V was pared by 5 bases and J by 4 bases, with 4 bases of the junction left unmatched. Germline values: CDR1 MNHEY, CDR2 SVGAGI. The CDR3 is 13 residues long. The CDR3 bases are TGTGCCAGCAGTGAGACAGGGCTCTATGGCTACACCTTC. Its translation: CASSETGLYGYTF.

The chain combines TRBV4-2 with TRBJ1-1; TRBD1 aligns across 9 bases. Per the germline V gene, CDR1 is LGHNA and CDR2 is YNFKEQ. The CDR3 length is 15 residues. After removal of 4 bases from V and 4 bases from J, the junction contained 7 bases not matched to a gene. CDR3 amino acids: CASSRPGQGGTEAFF. The CDR3, as DNA: TGTGCCAGCAGCCGCCCGGGACAGGGAGGCACTGAAGCTTTCTTT.

Written as DNA, the CDR3 is TGTGCCAGCAGTGACATCGGGACAGGGAACTATGGCTACACCTTC. Protein product: CASSDIGTGNYGYTF. V and J are TRBV2 and TRBJ1-2, with 9 bases that match TRBD1. CDR3 length: 15 residues. Germline V lookup: CDR1 SNHLY, CDR2 FYNNEI. Losses at the gene ends were 3 bases for V and 2 bases for J; bases not matched to a gene: 4.

The rearrangement uses TRBV7-6 and TRBJ1-5, with a possible D match to TRBD1 (6 bases). V lost 4 bases and J 3 bases, leaving 10 bases between the germline ends. The CDR3 spans 14 residues. Germline V gene lookup returns CDR1 SGHVS and CDR2 FNYEAQ. The CDR3 DNA reads as TGTGCCAGCAGCTCGACAGGACCCAATCAGCCCCAGCATTTT. The encoded protein is CASSSTGPNQPQHF.

CDR3 amino acids: CASSQTGASTDTQYF. For the CDR3, the DNA is TGTGCCAGCAGCCAGACGGGTGCTAGCACAGATACGCAGTATTTT. This rearrangement joins TRBV11-3 to TRBJ2-3; D gene unclear. V shed 5 bases and J shed 0 bases, with 12 bases lying between them. The length of the CDR3 is 15 residues. Germline V lookup: CDR1 SGHNT, CDR2 YENEEA.

In DNA, the CDR3 is TGTGCCAGCTCACTAGGACTAGCCCAAGAGACCCAGTACTTC. Encoded protein: CASSLGLAQETQYF. The V and J genes are TRBV18 and TRBJ2-5; 8 nucleotides agree with TRBD2. The germline CDR1 and CDR2 sequences are KGHSH and LQKENI. The CDR3 runs 14 residues. The V segment lost 4 bases and the J segment 1 base; nucleotides outside the gene matches: 2.

This rearrangement joins TRBV5-1 to TRBJ1-2; tentatively, D is TRBD1 (6 bases). Germline V gives CDR1 SGHRS, CDR2 YFSETQ. V was pared by 3 bases and J by 1 base, with 10 bases between. The CDR3 spans 14 residues. CDR3 DNA sequence: TGCGCCAGCAGCTCGGGGGGCTTTAACTATGGCTACACCTTC. This sequence encodes CASSSGGFNYGYTF.

This sequence joins TRBV9 and TRBJ2-5, with 9 bases fitting TRBD1. The trim removed 4 bases at V and 5 bases at J, leaving 9 bases unmatched. The CDR3 is made up of 15 amino acids. Per germline, CDR1 SGDLS and CDR2 YYNGEE. The CDR3 is CASSTTGGGWETQYF. In DNA form, the CDR3 reads TGTGCCAGCAGCACAACAGGGGGCGGGTGGGAGACCCAGTACTTC.

This chain connects TRBV5-1 to TRBJ2-7, with 11 bases identical to TRBD2. This CDR3 contains 16 residues. Germline V gene lookup returns CDR1 SGHRS and CDR2 YFSETQ. The V and J ends lost 4 bases and 0 bases, in that order; junction bases with no gene match: 6. Written as DNA, the CDR3 is TGCGCCAGCAGCACCGGGACTAGCGGTCTCTCCTACGAGCAGTACTTC. Its translation is CASSTGTSGLSYEQYF.

A word on this clone: One end of the junction is discordant with germline, which a read error may explain. The gene calls are TRBV7-9 and TRBJ1-5, with D tentatively TRBD1 (6 bases). This CDR3 contains 13 residues. Germline values: CDR1 SEHNR, CDR2 FQNEAQ (reference sequence). Here the CDR3 DNA reads TGTGCCAGCACCTTAGGGGGGGGTCAGCCCCAGCATTTT. Translation: CASTLGGGQPQHF.

The chain carries TRBV21-1 and TRBJ2-7; the table's D call, TRBD2, was not checked against the DNA. TRBV21-1 corresponds to a pseudogene. The CDR3 is made up of 15 amino acids. The CDR3 sequence: CASSNPGGEGYEQYF. CDR3 bases: TGTGCCAGCAGCAATCCTGGCGGGGAGGGCTACGAGCAGTACTTC.

The chain recombines TRBV9 with TRBJ2-3; 15 positions agree with TRBD2. The V and J ends lost 1 base and 2 bases, in that order; junction bases with no gene match: 5. The CDR3 length is 18 residues. The germline gives CDR1 SGDLS, CDR2 YYNGEE. The CDR3 protein is CASSVPGLAGGYTDTQYF. For the CDR3, the DNA is TGTGCCAGCAGCGTACCGGGACTAGCGGGGGGATACACAGATACGCAGTATTTT.

The chain links TRBV19 to TRBJ2-7, with 9 bases identical to TRBD1. This CDR3 is 16 amino acids long. Germline lookup yields CDR1 LNHDA and CDR2 SQIVND (reference sequence). With 5 bases clipped from V and 2 bases from J, the junction kept 10 bases outside the gene matches. The DNA of the CDR3 is TGTGCCAGTAGTTCTCGCACGGGGACAGGGACCTACGAGCAGTACTTC. Amino acid sequence: CASSSRTGTGTYEQYF.

This clone has a single count. V usage is TRBV4-3 and J usage is TRBJ1-2; TRBD1 matches at 8 bases. Germline V CDR1 and CDR2: LGHNA, YSLEER. J lost 14 bases, V lost 3 bases, and 8 bases had no gene match. The CDR3 is 12 residues long. The CDR3 region is CASSQGQVDRTF. CDR3 DNA: TGCGCCAGCAGCCAGGGACAGGTCGATAGAACCTTC.

The sample holds one count of this clone. The J gene is TRBJ1-5, the V gene TRBV19; the match to TRBD1 covers 10 bases. Looked up from germline, CDR1 is LNHDA and CDR2 is SQIVND (reference sequence). The CDR3 extends over 15 amino acids. J lost 3 bases, V lost 6 bases, and 5 bases had no gene match. This chain's CDR3 is CASSRGTGDNQPQHF. CDR3 in DNA: TGTGCCAGTAGCCGTGGGACAGGGGACAATCAGCCCCAGCATTTT.

V usage is TRBV10-1 and J usage is TRBJ2-1; D is unresolved. Trimming shortened V by 6 bases and J by 0 bases, and 15 bases separated the two germline ends. From germline, CDR1 is WNHNN and CDR2 SYGVQD (reference sequence). The CDR3 length is 16 residues. In nucleotides, the CDR3 is TGCGCCAGCAGACCCCAGCGTGAGAGCTCCTACAATGAGCAGTTCTTC. This sequence encodes CASRPQRESSYNEQFF.

The chain is built from TRBV18 and TRBJ2-2; tentatively, D is TRBD1 (5 bases). Trimming shortened V by 4 bases and J by 5 bases, and 14 bases separated the two germline ends. Looked up from germline, CDR1 is KGHSH and CDR2 is LQKENI. The CDR3 is made up of 15 amino acids. The CDR3 protein is CASSLQAPRTGELFF. DNA for the CDR3: TGTGCCAGCTCACTACAGGCCCCGAGGACCGGGGAGCTGTTTTTT.

The chain carries TRBV5-1 and TRBJ2-1; no clear D. V was cut by 3 bases and J by 6 bases, with 10 bases left in between. Germline CDR1 reads SGHRS; CDR2 reads YFSETQ. The CDR3 spans 13 residues. In DNA, the CDR3 is TGCGCCAGCAGCTCCGTTTCGGGCAATGAGCAGTTCTTC. Translation: CASSSVSGNEQFF.

This clone has a handful of counts. An end of the junction differs from the germline gene, which may be a read error. The chain joins TRBV14 to TRBJ2-3, with D possibly TRBD2 on 5 matching bases. Germline V gene lookup returns CDR1 SGHDN and CDR2 FVKESK. The CDR3 runs 10 residues. CDR3 DNA: TGTGCCAGCAGCCAATCACCGGAGGACTTT. This codes for CASSQSPEDF.

This chain links TRBV6-6 with TRBJ2-3; possible D gene TRBD2, 5 bases. The CDR3 consists of 14 residues. Germline values: CDR1 MNHNY, CDR2 SVGAGI (reference sequence). V shed 4 bases and J shed 0 bases, with 8 bases lying between them. CDR3 DNA sequence: TGTGCCAGCAGTTTGGAGCGGAGCACAGATACGCAGTATTTT. Amino acids: CASSLERSTDTQYF.

The gene calls are TRBV15 and TRBJ2-1, with D perhaps matching TRBD1 (5 bases). The V end lost 0 bases, the J end lost 6 bases, and 12 bases lay between the germline ends. CDR3 length: 15 amino acids. Germline CDR1 reads LNHNV; CDR2 reads YYDKDF (reference sequence). The CDR3 loop reads CATSRDRAGRNEQFF. The CDR3 DNA sequence: TGTGCCACCAGCAGAGATAGGGCAGGGCGCAATGAGCAGTTCTTC.

CDR3 in amino acids: CASSFWTDPNEKLFF. DNA for the CDR3: TGCGCCAGCAGCTTTTGGACAGACCCAAATGAAAAACTGTTTTTT. The chain recombines TRBV5-1 with TRBJ1-4, with a possible D match to TRBD1 (6 bases). In germline, CDR1 is SGHRS, CDR2 YFSETQ. The V and J ends lost 2 bases and 5 bases respectively, with 13 bases between them. This CDR3 comprises 15 residues.

The rearrangement joins TRBV11-2 to TRBJ2-7, with 7 bases matching TRBD1. J lost 5 bases, V lost 2 bases, and 12 bases had no gene match. CDR1 is SGHAT, CDR2 FQNNGV, per germline. This CDR3 comprises 16 residues. DNA for the CDR3: TGTGCCAGCAGCTTATCCTCAAGTAGGGGGCTCAACGAGCAGTACTTC. It is translated as CASSLSSSRGLNEQYF.

This clone has only one observation. The rearrangement uses TRBV7-7 and TRBJ2-1; D might be TRBD1 (6 bases). CDR1 SSHAT and CDR2 FNYEAQ come from the germline V gene (reference sequence). This CDR3 comprises 15 residues. Trimming removed 5 bases at V and 0 bases at J, with 11 bases between. CDR3: CASSEDSSSYNEQFF. The CDR3 DNA reads TGTGCCAGCAGCGAGGACAGTAGCTCCTACAATGAGCAGTTCTTC.

J is TRBJ1-2 and V is TRBV9; TRBD1 matches 11 bases. This CDR3 has 15 residues. The J segment lost 4 bases and the V segment lost 2 bases, leaving 4 bases of the junction unmatched. Germline V gene sequence: CDR1 SGDLS, CDR2 YYNGEE. The CDR3 DNA follows: TGTGCCAGCAGCGTCCGGGACAGGGGGGTCTATGGCTACACCTTC. Translation gives CASSVRDRGVYGYTF.

The V gene is TRBV7-9, the J gene TRBJ2-4; TRBD2 aligns across 8 bases. This CDR3 is 13 amino acids long. V lost 4 bases, J lost 8 bases, and 4 bases stayed unmatched. Germline V lookup: CDR1 SEHNR, CDR2 FQNEAQ (reference sequence). Here the CDR3 reads CASSSGGADIQYF. DNA for the CDR3: TGTGCCAGCAGCTCCGGGGGGGCGGACATTCAGTACTTC.

V gene TRBV19 combines with J gene TRBJ2-3; a weak D match, TRBD2 (7 bases). This CDR3 is 19 amino acids long. Germline-derived CDR1 and CDR2 are LNHDA and SQIVND (reference sequence). The V and J ends lost 5 bases and 8 bases respectively, with 32 bases between them. CDR3 residues: CASSFLRGASRVAVGTQYF. The CDR3 DNA is TGTGCCAGTAGTTTCCTCCGGGGGGCTAGCCGGGTGGCAGTTGGTACGCAGTATTTT.

The chain employs TRBV6-6 and TRBJ1-5; no clear D gene. CDR1 and CDR2 from the germline V gene are MNHNY and SVGAGI (reference sequence). The CDR3 has 14 amino acids. Trimming pared 6 bases from V and 0 bases from J, leaving 9 bases between. The CDR3 protein is CASREDGSNQPQHF. CDR3 coding DNA: TGTGCCAGCAGGGAGGACGGTAGCAATCAGCCCCAGCATTTT.

The chain employs TRBV20-1 and TRBJ2-7, with D maybe TRBD2 (6 bases). The germline V gene has CDR1 DFQATT and CDR2 SNEGSKA (reference sequence). Trimming took 6 bases from V and 4 from J, leaving 7 bases between them. The CDR3 spans 10 residues. The CDR3: CSAGGYEQYF. The CDR3 DNA follows: TGCAGTGCGGGGGGATACGAGCAGTACTTC.

The chain combines TRBV7-2 with TRBJ2-1; perhaps TRBD2 as D (6 bases). The CDR3 runs 15 residues. CDR1 and CDR2 from the germline V gene are SGHTA and FQGNSA. V was trimmed by 6 bases and J by 3 bases, leaving 15 bases between them. In DNA, the CDR3 is TGTGCCAGCAGGACTAGGGGCCCATTCTACAATGAGCAGTTCTTC. Protein: CASRTRGPFYNEQFF.